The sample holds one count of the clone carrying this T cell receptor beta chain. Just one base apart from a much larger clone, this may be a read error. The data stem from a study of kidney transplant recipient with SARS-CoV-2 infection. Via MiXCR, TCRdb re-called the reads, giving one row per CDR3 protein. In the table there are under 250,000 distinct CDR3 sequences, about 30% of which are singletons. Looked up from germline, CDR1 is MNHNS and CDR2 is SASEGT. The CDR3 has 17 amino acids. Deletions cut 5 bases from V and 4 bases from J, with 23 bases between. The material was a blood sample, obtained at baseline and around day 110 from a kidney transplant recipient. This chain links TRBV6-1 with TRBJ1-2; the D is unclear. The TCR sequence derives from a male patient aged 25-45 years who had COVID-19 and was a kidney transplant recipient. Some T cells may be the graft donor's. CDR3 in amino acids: CASSKREGGRKAYGYTF. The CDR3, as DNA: TGTGCCAGCAGTAAGCGGGAAGGTGGGAGAAAGGCCTATGGCTACACCTTC.